Listed here are 25 T cell receptor beta chains from one sample, sequenced in a study of T cells in localized non-small cell lung cancer. This table comes from immunoSEQ multiplex PCR, and its TCRdb copy is limited to in-frame clones, with some not included. The sample consists of roughly 2,000 clones, roughly a third of them appearing once. Source: normal lung tissue next to the tumor, taken before any cancer treatment. The receptors were sampled from a male donor older than 55 with stage I lung adenocarcinoma.

The V and J genes are TRBV15 and TRBJ1-5; no clear D. The CDR3 consists of 14 residues. V shed 0 bases and J shed 4 bases, with 7 bases lying between them. The V gene's germline CDR1 is LNHNV and CDR2 YYDKDF (reference sequence). The CDR3, as DNA: TGTGCCACCAGCAGAGATTTGGGAAATCAGCCCCAGCATTTT. It yields the protein CATSRDLGNQPQHF.

The gene calls are TRBV6-8 and TRBJ1-2; D is ambiguous. CDR3 size: 15 residues. V was pared by 7 bases and J by 4 bases, with 19 bases between. Germline values: CDR1 MNHGY, CDR2 SAAAGT. In DNA, the CDR3 is TGTGCCAGCAACCAAGCGACGGACGTTTTCTATGGCTACACCTTC. Its protein product is CASNQATDVFYGYTF.

The chain links TRBV18 to TRBJ2-2, with D tentatively TRBD1 (6 bases). The CDR3 covers 16 residues. Trimming cost V 3 bases and J 4 bases, with 15 bases left between them. CDR1 and CDR2 (germline): KGHSH, LQKENI. The CDR3 DNA reads TGTGCCAGCTCACCTAGACAGGCGCCTTCCACCGGGGAGCTGTTTTTT. It is translated as CASSPRQAPSTGELFF.

The genes are TRBV9 and TRBJ2-1; 9 nucleotides line up with TRBD1. The CDR3 is 15 residues long. V shed 3 bases and J 13 bases; nucleotides not matched to a gene: 14. Germline values: CDR1 SGDLS, CDR2 YYNGEE. CDR3 protein: CASSAFSGTGTPQFF. The CDR3 DNA reads as TGTGCCAGCAGCGCTTTCTCCGGGACAGGGACTCCCCAGTTCTTC.

This clone was seen only once. V is TRBV19 and J is TRBJ2-3; possible D gene TRBD2, 5 bases. V was cut by 2 bases and J by 1 base, with 10 bases left in between. CDR1 is LNHDA and CDR2 is SQIVND in the germline V gene (reference sequence). This CDR3 has 15 residues. The CDR3 region has the DNA TGTGCCAGTAGTATAAGAGGGTACGGCACAGATACGCAGTATTTT. Amino acids: CASSIRGYGTDTQYF.

This clone is labeled large. The chain couples TRBV11-3 to TRBJ2-3; 8 bases line up with TRBD2. J was trimmed by 5 bases and V by 5 bases; bases with no gene match: 12. CDR3 length: 16 amino acids. Germline V gene sequence: CDR1 SGHNT, CDR2 YENEEA. The CDR3 protein is CASSLGAGGLIDTQYF. For the CDR3, the DNA is TGTGCCAGCAGCCTGGGGGCGGGGGGACTAATAGATACGCAGTATTTT.

This clone is classed as medium-sized. CDR3 residues: CASSYSSGSGNTIYF. CDR3 bases: TGTGCCAGCAGTTACTCGAGCGGCTCTGGAAACACCATATATTTT. This chain links TRBV6-8 with TRBJ1-3; D unclear. In germline, CDR1 is MNHGY, CDR2 SAAAGT. V shed 0 bases and J shed 0 bases, with 6 bases lying between them. CDR3 length: 15 residues.

This clone occurred a few times. The V gene is TRBV11-3, the J gene TRBJ2-3, with 11 nucleotides matching TRBD1. Germline assignment: CDR1 SGHNT and CDR2 YENEEA. This CDR3 has 16 residues. Trimming took 2 bases from V and 5 from J; bases not matched to a gene: 6. The CDR3 sequence: CASSLSGQGDGDTQYF. The DNA of the CDR3 is TGTGCCAGCAGCTTATCGGGACAGGGGGACGGAGATACGCAGTATTTT.

This clone appeared a few times. The V and J genes are TRBV6-8 and TRBJ1-1; 7 bases fit TRBD1. The CDR3 runs to 14 residues. CDR1 and CDR2 from the germline V gene are MNHGY and SAAAGT. After removal of 5 bases from V and 1 base from J, the junction contained 4 bases not matched to a gene. CDR3: CASSPRTGNTEAFF. In DNA form, the CDR3 reads TGTGCCAGCAGTCCCCGGACAGGGAACACTGAAGCTTTCTTT.

The CDR3 region is CASSAPEAPLHF. For the CDR3, the DNA is TGTGCCAGCAGTGCGCCTGAGGCACCCCTCCACTTT. The rearrangement joins TRBV9 to TRBJ1-6, with D hard to call. The germline V and J ends were trimmed by 5 bases and 11 bases, with 11 bases remaining between them. This CDR3 region has 12 residues. Germline lookup yields CDR1 SGDLS and CDR2 YYNGEE.

This clone was counted a few times. V usage is TRBV7-2 and J usage is TRBJ1-3; 9 bases fit TRBD1. Germline V lookup: CDR1 SGHTA, CDR2 FQGNSA. The CDR3 runs 18 residues. The ends lost 5 bases at V and 1 base at J; junction bases unmatched: 12. DNA for the CDR3: TGTGCCAGCAGCGAGACGGCGACAGGGGGGGGATCTGGAAACACCATATATTTT. Encoded protein: CASSETATGGGSGNTIYF.

This clone was detected only a few times. This chain uses TRBV9 with TRBJ2-2; 9 bases are shared with TRBD1. V shed 5 bases, J shed 5 bases, and the junction held 13 bases outside the gene matches. The CDR3 has 17 amino acids. Germline V gene lookup returns CDR1 SGDLS and CDR2 YYNGEE. This chain's CDR3 is CASSASGQGRGTGELFF. CDR3 bases: TGTGCCAGCAGTGCGTCTGGACAGGGGAGGGGAACCGGGGAGCTGTTTTTT.

By proportion, this clone is medium-sized. The DNA of the CDR3 is TGTGCCAGCAGCCTACAGGGGGCAGTCGGGGAGCTGTTTTTT. Amino acids: CASSLQGAVGELFF. This rearrangement joins TRBV6-8 to TRBJ2-2; 9 bases are shared with TRBD1. Germline lookup yields CDR1 MNHGY and CDR2 SAAAGT. V dropped 6 bases and J dropped 7; count of bases not matched to a gene: 6. The CDR3 runs 14 residues.

The V call is TRBV29-1, the J call TRBJ1-2; D remains ambiguous. Germline CDR1 SQVTM, CDR2 ANQGSEA. The CDR3 runs 12 residues. V gave up 4 bases and J gave up 8 bases, with 14 bases separating them. Here the CDR3 DNA reads TGCAGCGTTGGGGCTGAGGGCCGGGGCTACACCTTC. It specifies CSVGAEGRGYTF.

This clone is classed as medium-sized. This chain uses TRBV11-3 with TRBJ1-1; D is possibly TRBD1 (6 bases). CDR3 length: 15 amino acids. Germline V lookup: CDR1 SGHNT, CDR2 YENEEA. With 4 bases removed from V and 5 bases from J, the gap between germline ends came to 17 bases. The CDR3 DNA reads TGTGCCAGCAGCTCGCAGGGGAGTAAGTTTACTGAAGCTTTCTTT. This codes for CASSSQGSKFTEAFF.

This clone was detected a few times. V is TRBV6-1 and J is TRBJ2-5; 8 bases align to TRBD2. Germline values: CDR1 MNHNS, CDR2 SASEGT. This CDR3 has 15 amino acids. V lost 0 bases to trimming and J lost 1 base; unmatched junction nucleotides: 1. In DNA form, the CDR3 reads TGTGCCAGCAGTGAAGCGAGCGGGGGCCAAGAGACCCAGTACTTC. Its translation: CASSEASGGQETQYF.

By proportion, this clone is large. The chain joins TRBV6-8 to TRBJ2-7, with 7 bases lining up with TRBD1. V shed 6 bases and J 2 bases; nucleotides not matched to a gene: 13. This CDR3 comprises 16 residues. The germline CDR1 and CDR2 sequences are MNHGY and SAAAGT. CDR3 sequence (DNA): TGTGCCAGCAGGACTCATGAAACAGGGGCGGCCTACGAGCAGTACTTC. The encoded protein is CASRTHETGAAYEQYF.

The chain combines TRBV19 with TRBJ1-6; 9 positions agree with TRBD1. Germline V gene lookup returns CDR1 LNHDA and CDR2 SQIVND (reference sequence). J gave up 9 bases and V 5 bases, and 5 bases lay outside the gene matches. The CDR3 is made up of 14 amino acids. The CDR3 DNA is TGTGCCAGTAGTGGAACAGGGGGCATTTCACCCCTCCACTTT. Translating it yields CASSGTGGISPLHF. The entire variable domain, with the rest obtained from reference TRBV19 and TRBJ1-6, is as follows: DGGITQSPKYLFRKEGQNVTLSCEQNLNHDAMYWYRQDPGQGLRLIYYSQIVNDFQKGDIAEGYSVSREKKESFPLTVTSAQKNPTAFYLCASSGTGGISPLHFGNGTRLTVT.

V and J are TRBV29-1 and TRBJ2-1; the D gene is possibly TRBD2 (5 bases). The CDR3 is made up of 13 amino acids. Germline assignment: CDR1 SQVTM and CDR2 ANQGSEA. Trimming pared 4 bases from V and 5 bases from J, leaving 12 bases between. CDR3 coding DNA: TGCAGCGTTGGACGGGAAGCGGACAATGAGCAGTTCTTC. It yields the protein CSVGREADNEQFF.

The chain joins TRBV30 to TRBJ1-1; D is unresolved. The CDR3 contains 14 residues. CDR1 and CDR2 from the germline V gene are GTSNPN and SVGIG (reference sequence). Trimming took 4 bases from V and 0 from J, leaving 12 bases between them. CDR3 protein: CAWISPGMNTEAFF. For the CDR3, the DNA is TGTGCCTGGATTAGCCCAGGCATGAACACTGAAGCTTTCTTT.

In its sample, this clone is large (0.1 to 1%). The chain uses TRBV28 and TRBJ2-3, with 16 nucleotides matching TRBD2. The germline V gene encodes CDR1 MDHEN and CDR2 SYDVKM. The junction had 9 bases not matched to a gene; V was cut back by 6 bases and J by 9 bases. The CDR3 consists of 16 residues. The CDR3 region is CASSKGLAGGQGTQYF. CDR3 coding DNA: TGTGCCAGCAGCAAGGGACTAGCGGGAGGGCAAGGGACGCAGTATTTT.

As DNA, the CDR3 is TGTGCCAGCAGTTATGACATAGGTTCACCCCTCCACTTT. It codes for CASSYDIGSPLHF. J is TRBJ1-6 and V is TRBV6-8; no clear D. Germline CDR1 is MNHGY and CDR2 is SAAAGT. This CDR3 spans 13 amino acids. The V gene lost 3 bases and the J gene lost 9 bases, with 9 bases spanning the gap.

This clone was counted between two and nine times. This chain uses TRBV28 with TRBJ1-1, with 7 bases aligning to TRBD1. This CDR3 has 14 amino acids. Per germline, CDR1 MDHEN and CDR2 SYDVKM. Trimming at V came to 8 bases and at J to 5 bases, leaving 11 bases not matched to a gene. CDR3 DNA sequence: TGTGCCAGCTCTTGGGGGACAGAAGGGACTGAAGCTTTCTTT. Encoded protein: CASSWGTEGTEAFF.

This clone was counted a few times. V and J are TRBV18 and TRBJ2-1, with D possibly being TRBD2 (6 bases). The CDR3 loop spans 14 amino acids. Germline-derived CDR1 and CDR2 are KGHSH and LQKENI. Trimming stripped 3 bases from V and 6 bases from J, with 12 bases between. CDR3 in DNA: TGTGCCAGCTCACCGGGTTTGACTAGCAATGAGCAGTTCTTC. Translated, it gives CASSPGLTSNEQFF. Supplemented by reference TRBV18 and TRBJ2-1, the full variable domain reads NAGVMQNPRHLVRRRGQEARLRCSPMKGHSHVYWYRQLPEEGLKFMVYLQKENIIDESGMPKERFSAEFPKEGPSILRIQQVVRGDSAAYFCASSPGLTSNEQFFGPGTRLTVL.

This clone was counted between two and nine times. V usage is TRBV19 and J usage is TRBJ1-4; possibly TRBD1 for D (6 bases). CDR3 length equals 15 residues. The V end lost 3 bases, the J end lost 6 bases, and 14 bases lay between the germline ends. Germline V gives CDR1 LNHDA, CDR2 SQIVND (reference sequence). The chain's CDR3 is CASSIPRGLDEKLFF. In nucleotides, the CDR3 is TGTGCCAGTAGTATCCCCCGGGGGCTGGATGAAAAACTGTTTTTT.